This entry is about one T cell receptor (beta chain). Its antigen is as yet unknown. The length of the CDR3 is 14 residues. The germline V gene encodes CDR1 MNHNY and CDR2 SVGAGI (reference sequence). V lost 5 bases and J 1 base, leaving 8 bases between the germline ends. Donors included only healthy HIV-negative adults lacking recent acute infections or vaccinations. Assay execution took place at the deep level. Some clones are missing from TCRdb's copy, which holds only in-frame ones; the method was immunoSEQ multiplex PCR. This table has 2 million to 2.5 million clones, approximately 96% appearing once. The data originate from a study of shared clonotypes between healthy human individuals. Study details: The study enrolled a couple of women and three men aged 18 to 49.

Study-wide results and caveats: The naive CD4 repertoires of several donors were compared, and roughly 5.1% of clonotypes were shared.

Sequencing input: naive CD4+ T cells sorted from blood. Subset defined: CD45RA+ positively selected. The chain links TRBV6-6 to TRBJ2-2, with D tentatively TRBD1 or TRBD2 (5 bases each). This TCR was sampled from a man between 18 and 35 years old in good health. CDR3 residues: CASSRDGNTGELFF. The CDR3 bases are TGTGCCAGCAGTCGGGACGGGAACACCGGGGAGCTGTTTTTT.